This T cell receptor beta chain comes out of a study of technical replicates of blood from four donors. Per germline, CDR1 KGHSH and CDR2 LQKENI. Trimming took 2 bases from V and 5 from J, leaving 4 bases between them. CDR3 size: 11 residues. Some clones are missing from TCRdb's copy, which holds only in-frame ones; the method was immunoSEQ multiplex PCR. The sample has around 67,000 clones; 95% are singletons. V and J are TRBV18 and TRBJ2-7; D gene ambiguous. Sample: T cells isolated from PBMCs. This TCR came from a human donor in good health. The CDR3 loop is CASSPGDEQYF. The CDR3 DNA is TGTGCCAGCTCACCAGGAGACGAGCAGTACTTC.